This T cell receptor (beta chain) was captured by sequencing in a study of low-dose radiotherapy and immunotherapy resistance in tumors. First-strand cDNA used TRAV- and TRBV-specific primers, covering alpha and beta chains. PCR amplification of the TCRs was performed with Phusion for approximately 20 PCR cycles, and it relied on a constant-region primer together with a V-primer adapter. TCRdb reprocessed the reads via MiXCR and lists one record per CDR3 protein. This repertoire shows approximately 90,000 distinct CDR3 sequences, about a sixth found once; its top ten account for less than 3.5%. Indicated time point: before trial treatment. This clonotype was recorded at least ten times. The TCR comes from a male donor with prostate cancer. Here the sequenced sample was PBMCs, taken before treatment.

The CDR3 is CASSVRAMNTEAFF. DNA for the CDR3: TGTGCCAGCAGCGTCAGGGCCATGAACACTGAAGCTTTCTTT. The rearrangement links TRBV5-6 to TRBJ1-1; D possibly corresponds to TRBD1 (5 bases). The germline gives CDR1 SGHDT, CDR2 YYEEEE. V lost 4 bases to trimming and J lost 0 bases, with 10 bases between them. The CDR3 is 14 amino acids.